The TCR beta chain described here comes from a study of shared clonotypes between healthy human individuals. Study-level findings and limits: Although depth was large, rarefaction showed that sequencing of the sorted subsets was incomplete. The sharing of 4% to 5.5% of naive CD4 clonotypes was seen across a handful of donors.

This CDR3 has 15 amino acids. Trimming removed 2 bases at V and 3 bases at J, with 10 bases between. Germline loops: CDR1 SNHLY, CDR2 FYNNEI. Sequencing was performed with immunoSEQ multiplex PCR; in TCRdb, only in-frame clones are kept and a portion is missing. The table lists approximately 2.3 million clones, over 90% of them singletons. Remarks on this clone: Its antigen is not known.

V gene TRBV2 combines with J gene TRBJ1-4; D remains ambiguous. This sequence originates from a young man in good health. Some clones in this sample may be carry-over from other donors' samples. Sequenced sample: naive CD4+ T cells from PBMCs. Indicated subset: CD45RA+ positively selected. CDR3 protein: CASSEIGEANEKLFF. The CDR3 region has the DNA TGTGCCAGCAGTGAAATCGGGGAGGCTAATGAAAAACTGTTTTTT.